This T cell receptor (beta chain) derives from a study of T cells after yellow fever vaccination. Whole-study results and caveats: Contamination of FACS-sorted repertoires by abundant clonotypes from the bulk population could occur. The secondary response peaked faster, at day 5 versus 15, but was weaker. The study re-detected most primary-vaccination clones after the booster (96% CD4, 85% to 90% CD8).

This clonotype was recorded a few times. No antigen is known for it. From germline, CDR1 is SGHTA and CDR2 FQGNSA. The length of the CDR3 is 13 residues. Trimming took 4 bases from V and 7 from J; bases not matched to a gene: 0. MiXCR was run by TCRdb on the 5' RACE reads, yielding one entry per CDR3 protein. The sample consists of 200,000 to 250,000 distinct CDR3 sequences, 2.5% to 3.5% of them appearing once. The chain joins TRBV7-2 to TRBJ1-6; TRBD1 aligns across 8 bases. The sequence came from a young man who received the YFV17D yellow fever vaccine. Here the sequenced sample was CD4+ T cells sorted from PBMCs, taken 10 days after the yellow fever booster vaccination. CDR3 sequence: CASSWTGNSPLHF. CDR3 in DNA: TGTGCCAGCAGCTGGACAGGGAATTCACCCCTCCACTTT.